Presented here are 25 T cell receptor beta chains from one specimen sequenced in a study of CD8 T cells in ankylosing spondylitis. Points from the study as a whole: Blood from ankylosing spondylitis patients appeared to carry a characteristic roughly eight-variant TCR beta motif.

A single record per CDR3 protein comes from TCRdb applying MiXCR to the 5' RACE reads. The table shows 450,000 to 550,000 distinct CDR3 sequences, with approximately 5% occurring only once. No antigen has been assigned to these receptors. The sequenced material came from blood, either unsorted or a sorted T cell fraction (not recorded which). Receptors originate from a male donor with ankylosing spondylitis.

This clonotype was counted only a few times. The chain uses TRBV10-3 and TRBJ2-1; 9 bases align to TRBD2. CDR3 length: 17 amino acids. The V and J ends lost 0 bases and 3 bases, in that order; junction bases with no gene match: 6. Germline V gene lookup returns CDR1 ENHRY and CDR2 SYGVKD. This CDR3 reads CAISESVWREGYNEQFF. CDR3 coding DNA: TGTGCCATCAGTGAGTCAGTATGGCGGGAGGGCTACAATGAGCAGTTCTTC.

This clonotype came up many times. V and J are TRBV6-5 and TRBJ1-1, with a tentative D call TRBD1 (5 bases). CDR3 size: 16 residues. Germline lookup yields CDR1 MNHEY and CDR2 SVGAGI. Between the trimmed V and J ends, which lost 0 bases and 0 bases, there was a span of 11 bases. CDR3 in amino acids: CASSYSGGTMNTEAFF. Here the CDR3 DNA reads TGTGCCAGCAGTTACTCGGGGGGAACCATGAACACTGAAGCTTTCTTT.

This clonotype was picked up many times. The chain uses TRBV12-3 or TRBV12-4 and TRBJ2-7, with 9 bases aligning to TRBD1. The CDR3 length is 14 residues. V shed 6 bases, J shed 10 bases, and the junction held 13 bases outside the gene matches. CDR3 sequence (DNA): TGTGCCAGCAGACCAACGGCCGGGACAGGGTACCAGTACTTC. The encoded protein is CASRPTAGTGYQYF.

This clonotype was recorded at least ten times. V gene TRBV7-3 combines with J gene TRBJ2-5; 7 positions match TRBD2. The ends lost 5 bases at V and 1 base at J; junction bases unmatched: 1. Germline-derived CDR1 and CDR2 are SGHTA and FQGTGA. CDR3 size: 13 residues. For the CDR3, the DNA is TGTGCCAGCAGCCGACTAGCCCAAGAGACCCAGTACTTC. Encoded protein: CASSRLAQETQYF.

This clonotype was recorded at least ten times. The chain couples TRBV10-2 to TRBJ2-3, with a tentative D call TRBD1 (6 bases). V shed 6 bases and J shed 8 bases, with 9 bases lying between them. CDR1 and CDR2 from the germline V gene are WSHSY and SAAADI. The CDR3 covers 11 residues. CDR3 coding DNA: TGCGCCAGCAGGGGGGCCCGTACGCAGTATTTT. It yields the protein CASRGARTQYF.

This clonotype has a handful of counts. This chain connects TRBV20-1 to TRBJ2-1, with TRBD2 matching 9 bases. CDR1 is DFQATT and CDR2 is SNEGSKA in the germline V gene (reference sequence). CDR3 size: 15 residues. V shed 8 bases, J shed 1 base, and the junction held 9 bases outside the gene matches. CDR3 amino acids: CSPHSSGRSYNEQFF. CDR3 bases: TGCAGTCCCCATAGCAGCGGGAGGTCCTACAATGAGCAGTTCTTC.

This clonotype showed up many times. V is TRBV28 and J is TRBJ2-7, with D perhaps TRBD2 (5 bases). The CDR3 extends over 12 amino acids. The ends were cut back, 1 base at V and 7 bases at J, with 8 bases in the middle. Germline V gives CDR1 MDHEN, CDR2 SYDVKM. CDR3 sequence (DNA): TGTGCCAGCAGTTTATTAAGGGAGGAGCAGTACTTC. It is translated as CASSLLREEQYF.

There are a few counts of this clonotype. The chain has TRBV20-1 and TRBJ2-3; no definite D call. Per the germline V gene, CDR1 is DFQATT and CDR2 is SNEGSKA (reference sequence). This CDR3 has 13 amino acids. Trimming took 1 base from V and 6 from J, leaving 11 bases between them. Here the CDR3 DNA reads TGCAGTGCTAGAGTGGAAGTCCGGGATACGCAGTATTTT. It specifies CSARVEVRDTQYF.

There are many counts of this clonotype. The rearrangement uses TRBV5-1 and TRBJ1-2, with D unresolved. The ends were cut back, 0 bases at V and 3 bases at J, with 6 bases in the middle. Germline V gene sequence: CDR1 SGHRS, CDR2 YFSETQ. The CDR3 loop spans 13 amino acids. CDR3 amino acids: CASSLDADYGYTF. CDR3 DNA sequence: TGCGCCAGCAGCTTGGACGCTGACTATGGCTACACCTTC.

This clonotype came up many times. The rearrangement uses TRBV6-2 or TRBV6-3 and TRBJ2-3; 11 nucleotides agree with TRBD2. Germline trimming cut 6 bases from V and 2 bases from J; bases unmatched to any gene: 7. Looked up from germline, CDR1 is MNHEY and CDR2 is SVGEGT. The CDR3 is 16 amino acids. CDR3 coding DNA: TGTGCCAGCAGCCAGGGACTAGCGGATCCCACAGATACGCAGTATTTT. It translates to CASSQGLADPTDTQYF.

This clonotype was seen once. The gene calls are TRBV5-1 and TRBJ2-1; 12 positions agree with TRBD2. With 8 bases clipped from V and 7 bases from J, the junction kept 4 bases outside the gene matches. Germline loops: CDR1 SGHRS, CDR2 YFSETQ. The CDR3 extends over 13 amino acids. Here the CDR3 DNA reads TGCGCCAGTAGGACTAGCGGGAAGAATGAGCAGTTCTTC. It is translated as CASRTSGKNEQFF.

This clonotype was found many times. The rearrangement links TRBV27 to TRBJ2-1, with no clear D. The germline V gene encodes CDR1 MNHEY and CDR2 SMNVEV (reference sequence). The CDR3 is made up of 15 amino acids. V gave up 2 bases and J gave up 5 bases, with 13 bases separating them. The CDR3 bases are TGTGCCAGCAGTTTAGCCCGGGCCCCAAACAATGAGCAGTTCTTC. This gives the protein CASSLARAPNNEQFF.

This clonotype was counted ten times or more. The chain uses TRBV20-1 and TRBJ1-3; D gene ambiguous. The CDR3 spans 11 residues. The V gene's germline CDR1 is DFQATT and CDR2 SNEGSKA (reference sequence). Trimming took off 2 bases at V and 4 bases at J, with 3 bases between the two ends. CDR3 coding DNA: TGCAGTGCTAGACTGGGAAACACCATATATTTT. Translating gives CSARLGNTIYF.

This clonotype was recorded at least ten times. The chain combines TRBV10-3 with TRBJ1-3; D is possibly TRBD1 (6 bases). The length of the CDR3 is 14 residues. The V gene's germline CDR1 is ENHRY and CDR2 SYGVKD. The ends were cut back, 7 bases at V and 7 bases at J, with 17 bases in the middle. Here the CDR3 reads CAIKGGSEGNTIYF. The CDR3 bases are TGTGCCATCAAAGGGGGGTCCGAAGGGAACACCATATATTTT.

This clonotype was found many times. This chain connects TRBV5-1 to TRBJ1-2; tentatively, D is TRBD1 (5 bases). The CDR3 covers 12 residues. V lost 4 bases, J lost 7 bases, and 11 bases lay in between. Germline V CDR1 and CDR2: SGHRS, YFSETQ. For the CDR3, the DNA is TGCGCCAGCAGCATGGGACCGAGTGGCTACACCTTC. It translates to CASSMGPSGYTF.

There are many counts of this clonotype. The DNA for the CDR3 is TGTGCCAGCAGAGGACGGTGGCCCTACGAGCAGTACTTC. Protein sequence: CASRGRWPYEQYF. The chain employs TRBV11-1 and TRBJ2-7; no clear D gene. Trimming removed 6 bases from V and 2 bases from J, with 11 bases in between. CDR1 and CDR2 from the germline V gene are SGHAT and FQDESV (reference sequence). CDR3 length: 13 amino acids.

This clonotype was counted many times. The J gene is TRBJ2-5, the V gene TRBV20-1; D may be TRBD1 (6 bases). The CDR3 loop spans 15 amino acids. Looked up from germline, CDR1 is DFQATT and CDR2 is SNEGSKA (reference sequence). The V end lost 4 bases, the J end lost 2 bases, and 17 bases lay between the germline ends. DNA of the CDR3: TGCAGTGCTACTGAACAGGGAAGCTTACAAGAGACCCAGTACTTC. Translated, it gives CSATEQGSLQETQYF.

This clonotype was seen at least ten times. This CDR3 is CATSDWTGEGAWNEQFF. CDR3 coding DNA: TGTGCCACCAGTGATTGGACTGGGGAGGGAGCATGGAATGAGCAGTTCTTC. V usage is TRBV24-1 and J usage is TRBJ2-1; 7 bases line up with TRBD2. Trimming removed 2 bases from V and 7 bases from J; junction bases left unmatched: 13. From germline, CDR1 is KGHDR and CDR2 SFDVKD. This CDR3 comprises 17 residues.

This clonotype was seen ten or more times. The gene calls are TRBV5-1 and TRBJ1-1, with D possibly matching TRBD1 (5 bases). Trimming shortened V by 7 bases and J by 0 bases, and 16 bases separated the two germline ends. The CDR3 sequence is 15 residues long. CDR1 and CDR2 from the germline V gene are SGHRS and YFSETQ. Here the CDR3 DNA reads TGCGCCAGCGCTGGCAGGGATACCATGAACACTGAAGCTTTCTTT. Amino acids: CASAGRDTMNTEAFF.

This clonotype was found a few times. The chain uses TRBV6-2 or TRBV6-3 and TRBJ2-5, with D possibly TRBD1 on 6 matching bases. V lost 4 bases and J 5 bases, leaving 17 bases between the germline ends. The CDR3 totals 15 residues. Germline V CDR1 and CDR2: MNHEY, SVGEGT. Here the CDR3 reads CASSSRQARRETQYF. CDR3 DNA sequence: TGTGCCAGCAGTTCCCGACAGGCACGACGGGAGACCCAGTACTTC.

This clonotype came up many times. The chain is built from TRBV5-1 and TRBJ2-3, with D perhaps given as TRBD1 or TRBD2 (5 bases each). Germline V gene sequence: CDR1 SGHRS, CDR2 YFSETQ. The CDR3 is 16 residues long. V was clipped by 1 base and J by 0 bases, with 12 bases between them. The CDR3 DNA reads TGCGCCAGCAGCTTGTATGTGGGGGTTAGCACAGATACGCAGTATTTT. Translation gives CASSLYVGVSTDTQYF.

This clonotype was observed at least ten times. This CDR3 is CSVDAGTDTQYF. DNA of the CDR3: TGCAGCGTTGACGCAGGCACAGATACGCAGTATTTT. The rearrangement joins TRBV29-1 to TRBJ2-3; D gene ambiguous. V lost 3 bases to trimming and J lost 1 base, with 5 bases between them. Germline V gene data show CDR1 as SQVTM and CDR2 as ANQGSEA. The CDR3 is 12 amino acids.

The V call is TRBV27, the J call TRBJ2-3; D ambiguous. Trimming stripped 0 bases from V and 4 bases from J, with 11 bases between. The CDR3 extends over 15 amino acids. Germline V gives CDR1 MNHEY, CDR2 SMNVEV (reference sequence). CDR3 loop: CASSLSLGSADTQYF. In DNA, the CDR3 is TGTGCCAGCAGTTTATCGCTCGGGTCTGCAGATACGCAGTATTTT.

The table lists this clonotype with a few counts. This chain joins TRBV6-1 and TRBJ2-1; 7 bases line up with TRBD1. CDR1 is MNHNS and CDR2 is SASEGT in the germline V gene. CDR3 length: 16 amino acids. V trimming: 6 bases; J trimming: 3 bases; junction bases outside the gene matches: 11. The CDR3: CASSRDRAVLYNEQFF. In nucleotides, the CDR3 is TGTGCCAGCAGCCGAGACAGGGCGGTCCTCTACAATGAGCAGTTCTTC.

This clonotype has at least ten counts. The V gene is TRBV10-3, the J gene TRBJ2-1; TRBD2 aligns across 10 bases. With 0 bases clipped from V and 6 bases from J, the junction kept 5 bases outside the gene matches. The CDR3 loop spans 16 amino acids. In germline, CDR1 is ENHRY, CDR2 SYGVKD. CDR3 loop: CAISESASGGSNEQFF. CDR3 in DNA: TGTGCCATCAGTGAGTCGGCTAGCGGGGGTAGCAATGAGCAGTTCTTC.